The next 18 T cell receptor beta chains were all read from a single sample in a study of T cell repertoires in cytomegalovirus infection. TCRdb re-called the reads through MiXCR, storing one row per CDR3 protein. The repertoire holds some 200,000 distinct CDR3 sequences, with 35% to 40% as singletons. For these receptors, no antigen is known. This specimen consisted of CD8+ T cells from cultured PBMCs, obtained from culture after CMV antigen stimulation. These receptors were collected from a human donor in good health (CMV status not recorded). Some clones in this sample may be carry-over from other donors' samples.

CDR3 sequence reads: CATGQGAPGELFF. CDR3 DNA sequence: TGCGCCACCGGACAGGGGGCGCCCGGGGAGCTGTTTTTT. This sequence joins TRBV10-2 and TRBJ2-2, with TRBD1 matching 11 bases. The CDR3 has 13 amino acids. The V gene end was trimmed by 10 bases and the J gene end by 6 bases; junction bases not matched to a gene: 4. The V gene's germline CDR1 is WSHSY and CDR2 SAAADI.

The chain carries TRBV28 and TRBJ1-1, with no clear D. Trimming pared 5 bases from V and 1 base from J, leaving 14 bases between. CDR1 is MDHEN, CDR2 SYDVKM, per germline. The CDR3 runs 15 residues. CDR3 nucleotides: TGTGCCAGCAGTCCTACCAATCCCAAGAACACTGAAGCTTTCTTT. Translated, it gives CASSPTNPKNTEAFF.

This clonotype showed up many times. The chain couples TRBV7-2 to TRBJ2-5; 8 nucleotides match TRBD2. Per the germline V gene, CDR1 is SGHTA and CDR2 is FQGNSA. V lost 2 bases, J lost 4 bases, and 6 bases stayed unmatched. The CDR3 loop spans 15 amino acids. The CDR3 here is CASSLSGGYLETQYF. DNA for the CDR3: TGTGCCAGCAGCTTATCGGGGGGGTACCTAGAGACCCAGTACTTC.

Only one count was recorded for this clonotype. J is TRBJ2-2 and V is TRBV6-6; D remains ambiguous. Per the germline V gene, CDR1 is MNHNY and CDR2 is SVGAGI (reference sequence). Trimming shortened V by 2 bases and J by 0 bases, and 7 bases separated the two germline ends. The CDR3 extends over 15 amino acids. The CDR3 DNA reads TGTGCCAGCAGTTACGGGCAGCCGAACACCGGGGAGCTGTTTTTT. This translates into CASSYGQPNTGELFF.

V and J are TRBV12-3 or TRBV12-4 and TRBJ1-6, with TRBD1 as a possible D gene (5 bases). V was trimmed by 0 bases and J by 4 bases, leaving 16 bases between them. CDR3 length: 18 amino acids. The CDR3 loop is CASSLALGVSAYNSPLHF. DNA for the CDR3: TGTGCCAGCAGTTTAGCGCTAGGGGTCAGCGCTTATAATTCACCCCTCCACTTT.

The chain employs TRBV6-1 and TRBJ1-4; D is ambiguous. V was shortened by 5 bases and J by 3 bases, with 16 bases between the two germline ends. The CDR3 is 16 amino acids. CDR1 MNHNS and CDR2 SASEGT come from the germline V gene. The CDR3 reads CASSSNVGLANEKLFF. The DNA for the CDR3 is TGTGCCAGCAGTTCAAACGTCGGTCTGGCTAATGAAAAACTGTTTTTT.

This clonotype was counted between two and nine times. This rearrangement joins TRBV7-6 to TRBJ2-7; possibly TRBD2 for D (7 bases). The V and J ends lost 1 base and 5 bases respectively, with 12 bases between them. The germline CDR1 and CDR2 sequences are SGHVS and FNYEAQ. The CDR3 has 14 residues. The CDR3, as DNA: TGTGCCAGCAGCTTAGGAGGGGGGGAAAACGAGCAGTACTTC. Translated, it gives CASSLGGGENEQYF.

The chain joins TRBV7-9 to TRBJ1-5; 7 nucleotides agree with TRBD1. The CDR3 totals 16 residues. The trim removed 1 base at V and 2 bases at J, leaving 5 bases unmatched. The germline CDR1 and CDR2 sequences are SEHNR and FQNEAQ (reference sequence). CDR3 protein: CASSLGTGLRNQPQHF. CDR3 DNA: TGTGCCAGCAGCTTAGGGACAGGACTGCGCAATCAGCCCCAGCATTTT. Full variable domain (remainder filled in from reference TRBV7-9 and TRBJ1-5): DTGVSQNPRHKITKRGQNVTFRCDPISEHNRLYWYRQTLGQGPEFLTYFQNEAQLEKSRLLSDRFSAERPKGSFSTLEIQRTEQGDSAMYLCASSLGTGLRNQPQHFGDGTRLSIL.

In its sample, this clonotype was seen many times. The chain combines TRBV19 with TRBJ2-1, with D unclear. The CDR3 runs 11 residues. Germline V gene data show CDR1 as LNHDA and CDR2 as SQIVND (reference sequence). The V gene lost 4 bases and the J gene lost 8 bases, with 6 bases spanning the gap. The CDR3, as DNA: TGTGCCAGTAGTAGGAGCCATGAGCAGTTCTTC. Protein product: CASSRSHEQFF.

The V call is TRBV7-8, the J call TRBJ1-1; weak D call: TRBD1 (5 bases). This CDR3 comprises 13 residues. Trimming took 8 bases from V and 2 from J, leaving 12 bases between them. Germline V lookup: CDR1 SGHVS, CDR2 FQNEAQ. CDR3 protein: CASDPGGNTEAFF. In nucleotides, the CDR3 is TGTGCCAGCGACCCCGGGGGAAACACTGAAGCTTTCTTT.

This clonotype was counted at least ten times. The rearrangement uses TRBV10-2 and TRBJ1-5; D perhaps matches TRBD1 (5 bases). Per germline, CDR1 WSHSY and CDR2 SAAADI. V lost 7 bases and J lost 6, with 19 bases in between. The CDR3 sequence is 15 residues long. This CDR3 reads CASTTSLRDGQPQHF. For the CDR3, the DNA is TGCGCCAGCACCACATCGTTGAGGGACGGTCAGCCCCAGCATTTT.

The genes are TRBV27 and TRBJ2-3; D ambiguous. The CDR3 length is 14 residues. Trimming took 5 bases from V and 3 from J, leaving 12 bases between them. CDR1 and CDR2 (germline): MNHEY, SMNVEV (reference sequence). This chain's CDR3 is CASSPPRLTDTQYF. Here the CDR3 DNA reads TGTGCCAGCAGTCCCCCGCGTCTGACAGATACGCAGTATTTT.

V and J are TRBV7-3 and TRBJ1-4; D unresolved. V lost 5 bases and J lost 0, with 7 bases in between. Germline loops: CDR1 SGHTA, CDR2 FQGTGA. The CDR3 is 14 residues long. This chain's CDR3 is CASSRDSTNEKLFF. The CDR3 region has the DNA TGTGCCAGCAGCCGGGATTCAACTAATGAAAAACTGTTTTTT.

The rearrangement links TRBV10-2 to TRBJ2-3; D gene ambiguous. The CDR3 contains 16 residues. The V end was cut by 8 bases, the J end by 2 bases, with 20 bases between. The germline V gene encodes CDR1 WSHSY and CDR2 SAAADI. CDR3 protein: CASGSAGLHPTDTQYF. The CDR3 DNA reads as TGCGCCAGCGGGTCTGCCGGGCTACACCCCACAGATACGCAGTATTTT.

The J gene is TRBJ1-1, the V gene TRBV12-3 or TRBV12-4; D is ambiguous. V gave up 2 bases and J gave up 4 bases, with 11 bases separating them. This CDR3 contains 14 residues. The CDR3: CASSLRTFVTEAFF. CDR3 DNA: TGTGCCAGCAGTTTACGGACCTTCGTCACTGAAGCTTTCTTT.

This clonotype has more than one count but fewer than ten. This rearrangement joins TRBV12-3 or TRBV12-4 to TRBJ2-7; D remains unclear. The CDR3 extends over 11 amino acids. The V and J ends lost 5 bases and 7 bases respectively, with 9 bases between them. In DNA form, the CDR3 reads TGTGCCAGCAGTCGAAATTTAGAGCAGTACTTC. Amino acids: CASSRNLEQYF.

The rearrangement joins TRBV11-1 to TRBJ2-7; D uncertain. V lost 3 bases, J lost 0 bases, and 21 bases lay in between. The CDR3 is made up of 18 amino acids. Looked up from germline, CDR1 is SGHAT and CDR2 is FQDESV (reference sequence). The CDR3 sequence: CASSFFDTGTASSYEQYF. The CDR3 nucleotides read TGTGCCAGCAGCTTCTTTGACACTGGAACGGCGAGCTCCTACGAGCAGTACTTC.

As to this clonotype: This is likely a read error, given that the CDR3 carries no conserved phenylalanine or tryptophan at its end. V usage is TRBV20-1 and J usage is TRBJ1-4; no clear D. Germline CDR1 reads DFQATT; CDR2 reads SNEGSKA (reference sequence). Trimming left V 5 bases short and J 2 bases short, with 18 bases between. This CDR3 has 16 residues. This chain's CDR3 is CSAEVHPLATNEKLFL. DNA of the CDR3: TGCAGTGCTGAGGTACACCCATTGGCGACTAATGAAAAACTGTTTTTA.